These 11 T cell receptor beta chains came from one sample sequenced in a study of blood T cells in healthy people across ages. Alongside a J-beta primer mix, a sample-barcoded 5' primer served in a second PCR lasting roughly 6 to 11 cycles. Each CDR3 protein gets one entry after TCRdb re-called the 5' RACE reads with MiXCR. The sample has over 1,200,000 distinct CDR3 sequences, roughly 59% seen once. The sequencing input was blood. All receptors come from a man aged 18 to 29 in good health.

The V and J genes are TRBV6-1 and TRBJ2-1; D may be TRBD2 (6 bases). CDR1 is MNHNS, CDR2 SASEGT, per germline. Trimming stripped 5 bases from V and 12 bases from J, with 17 bases between. The CDR3 extends over 13 amino acids. The CDR3 spells CASSRWGGDTQFF. The CDR3 DNA sequence: TGTGCCAGCAGTCGCTGGGGAGGAGATACGCAGTTCTTC.

This clonotype was counted between two and nine times. The genes are TRBV3-1 and TRBJ2-5, with D perhaps TRBD2 (6 bases). CDR1 LGHDT and CDR2 YNNKEL come from the germline V gene (reference sequence). The CDR3 runs 14 residues. V lost 6 bases to trimming and J lost 2 bases, with 13 bases between them. The CDR3: CASRTGAGQETQYF. CDR3 DNA: TGTGCCAGCAGGACCGGGGCGGGACAAGAGACCCAGTACTTC.

V usage is TRBV4-1 and J usage is TRBJ2-1, with 8 bases lining up with TRBD2. V trimming: 0 bases; J trimming: 9 bases; junction bases outside the gene matches: 7. CDR1 MGHRA and CDR2 YSYEKL come from the germline V gene. The CDR3 consists of 15 residues. The CDR3 region has the DNA TGCGCCAGCAGCCAAGATGGGACTAGTCTAGGTGAGCAGTTCTTC. This encodes CASSQDGTSLGEQFF.

This clonotype was detected many times. The chain links TRBV2 to TRBJ2-2; TRBD2 might be the D (5 bases). Germline V gives CDR1 SNHLY, CDR2 FYNNEI. This CDR3 is 12 amino acids long. Trimming took off 6 bases at V and 4 bases at J, with 6 bases between the two ends. CDR3 protein: CASRGLTGELFF. The CDR3 DNA is TGTGCCAGCAGAGGACTCACCGGGGAGCTGTTTTTT.

The V and J genes are TRBV7-2 and TRBJ2-1; 9 nucleotides match TRBD1. CDR3 length equals 19 residues. Germline CDR1 is SGHTA and CDR2 is FQGNSA. With 5 bases clipped from V and 9 bases from J, the junction kept 23 bases outside the gene matches. CDR3 region: CASSPRRPGTGTRTREQFF. The CDR3 DNA reads as TGTGCCAGCAGCCCCCGCCGTCCCGGGACAGGGACCAGAACCCGTGAGCAGTTCTTC.

Remarks on this clonotype: The junction and the germline gene differ at one end; a read error may be behind it. The chain carries TRBV3-1 and TRBJ2-3; weak D call: TRBD1 (6 bases). Germline lookup yields CDR1 LGHDT and CDR2 YNNKEL (reference sequence). This CDR3 has 18 amino acids. As DNA, the CDR3 is TGTACCAGCAGCCAAGAACCACAGGGAATCGGGAGCACAGATACGCAGTATTTT. Its protein is CTSSQEPQGIGSTDTQYF.

This chain connects TRBV7-2 to TRBJ1-4, with TRBD1 matching 7 bases. Germline V gene sequence: CDR1 SGHTA, CDR2 FQGNSA. Trimming at V came to 5 bases and at J to 5 bases, leaving 8 bases not matched to a gene. CDR3 length: 15 amino acids. CDR3 coding DNA: TGTGCCAGCAGCATACAGACAGGGTACAATGAAAAACTGTTTTTT. This sequence encodes CASSIQTGYNEKLFF.

V usage is TRBV24-1 and J usage is TRBJ2-5; D may be TRBD2 (5 bases). V lost 9 bases and J 3 bases, leaving 13 bases between the germline ends. CDR1 and CDR2 (germline): KGHDR, SFDVKD. CDR3 length: 13 amino acids. As DNA, the CDR3 is TGTGCCACCCGGGGTGGCTTAGAAGAGACCCAGTACTTC. Amino acids: CATRGGLEETQYF.

The rearrangement joins TRBV27 to TRBJ2-3; tentatively, D is TRBD1 (6 bases). CDR1 MNHEY and CDR2 SMNVEV come from the germline V gene (reference sequence). The CDR3 runs to 15 residues. V was trimmed by 3 bases and J by 1 base, leaving 11 bases between them. The CDR3 region has the DNA TGTGCCAGCAGTTTCCTTGACAGGCGCACAGATACGCAGTATTTT. Protein sequence: CASSFLDRRTDTQYF.

The chain carries TRBV12-3 or TRBV12-4 and TRBJ1-1, with D possibly TRBD1 on 5 matching bases. This CDR3 spans 14 amino acids. Trimming took 7 bases from V and 1 from J, leaving 13 bases between them. The CDR3 loop reads CASTAGPSNTEAFF. The CDR3 DNA reads as TGTGCCAGCACCGCGGGACCTTCGAACACTGAAGCTTTCTTT.

The chain joins TRBV20-1 to TRBJ2-3, with 9 bases that match TRBD2. The CDR3 length is 14 residues. After removal of 3 bases from V and 6 bases from J, the junction contained 7 bases not matched to a gene. The germline CDR1 and CDR2 sequences are DFQATT and SNEGSKA (reference sequence). The CDR3 here is CSASMVAGDDTQYF. The CDR3 bases are TGCAGTGCTAGTATGGTAGCGGGAGACGATACGCAGTATTTT.